This TCR beta chain was sequenced during a study of shared clonotypes between healthy human individuals (dated by TCRdb to the early 2020s). Background on the whole study: The cohort included three men and a couple of women between 18 and 49 years of age. Libraries were prepared and TCR repertoires were sequenced by different laboratories using diverse techniques, in order to increase sequencing depth and limit assay-specific biases. For each donor, CD4 naive and CD4 memory were each given three plates, CD8 naive was given two plates, and CD8 memory was given one plate. Per donor, leukapheresis produced somewhere between about 0.85 and 9.5 billion PBMCs. The study deeply sequenced blood TCR repertoires of about 5 healthy adults to estimate repertoire size and the extent of clonotype sharing between individuals. Broad study findings and their caveats: Larger estimated clonotype richness was generally found for naive subsets than for memory subsets. The genetic and exposure-history diversity represented was limited by the small number of donors. Even with the large sequencing depth, rarefaction of the sorted-subset datasets indicated that sequencing was incomplete. Across a handful of donors, roughly 5.1% of naive CD4, approximately 4% of naive CD8, around 2.1% of memory CD4, and 0.4% of memory CD8 clonotypes were shared. Only blood was sampled, and tissue TCR repertoires likely differ from those in blood. Compared with non-shared clonotypes, the clonotypes found in all four sorted-subset donors had higher generation probabilities. Pairwise subsampling indicated that sequencing depth was expected to affect the degree of clonotype sharing among donors.

Using the deep immunoSEQ assay, TCR CDR3 regions were amplified from genomic DNA by multiplex PCR. For each cell subset, the extracted genomic DNA was distributed evenly across all wells of several immunoSEQ 96-well plates, and each plate served as one replicate. Each replicate PCR for sorted subsets received about 200 ng genomic DNA, equal to tens of thousands of T cell genomes. The purified libraries were quantified using a Qubit 3.0 fluorometer, sized with a Bioanalyzer 2100, and then quantified again using the KAPA Library Quantification kit. Every immunoSEQ 96-well plate was sequenced on a separate single-read 150-cycle Illumina NextSeq 550 flow cell. The paper's processing steps were these. Because the immunoSEQ output included only junctional sequences and no quality scores, the filtering could not be the same as the filtering used for full-length reads. Sequences were annotated with PyIR, a Python wrapper for IgBLAST v1.9, using IMGT germline references to assign V/J genes and CDR3. Reads with weak V/J assignments (E-value above 1e-6), missing CDR3, stop codons, out-of-frame junctions, or ambiguous translated residues were removed. V3J clonotypes were defined as sequences sharing an identical inferred V gene, J gene, and CDR3 amino acid sequence. Percentage overlap between repertoires was computed as shared unique clonotypes divided by the size of the smaller repertoire. Richness of each repertoire was evaluated using RTK rarefaction, the Chao1 estimator, and Recon v2.1 estimates of unobserved clonotypes. For all TCRbeta clonotypes obtained by the gDNA method from a handful of donors, generation probabilities were computed with OLGA. TCRdb's version of the immuneACCESS table is confined to in-frame rearrangements and falls short of the full clone set. An unresolved V gene accounts for under half of the shortfall where checked; the remainder is of unknown origin. V and J calls and clone size are copied from that table; D and trimming were computed from the DNA. Recorded for this sample are over a million clones; about 80% of them occurred a single time. The ten largest clonotypes hold 0.5% to 0.65% of the sample.

With regard to this clone: Its cognate antigen has yet to be identified. No qualities accompany the bases; no much larger clone lies one base away.

The donors were healthy, HIV-negative adults with no recently reported acute infections or vaccinations. All donors were Caucasian adults living in Nashville, Tennessee, USA. CD4+ T cells were enriched by magnetic negative selection, after which naive cells were positively selected on CD45RA and the negative fraction was taken as the memory subset. Blood was obtained by leukapheresis, after which PBMCs were separated by Ficoll-Histopaque density gradient centrifugation and cryopreserved in liquid nitrogen vapor phase. Analytical flow cytometry was used to check the purity and quantity of each magnetically sorted T cell population. Each sorted fraction had its genomic DNA isolated and then quantified by UV absorbance on a Nanodrop 2000c. The clonotype originates from a young man in good health. Some clones in this sample may be carry-over from other donors' samples. Sequencing used memory CD4+ T cells from PBMCs. Reading the label with the study, this specimen's cell subset or site is: CD45RA-negative fraction.

CDR3 loop: CASSPLTPAGGQAQYF. The DNA reads as follows: TGTGCCAGCAGTCCGTTGACACCGGCTGGGGGGCAGGCCCAGTACTTC. The chain is encoded by TRBV28 joined to TRBJ2-5, with the D gene possibly TRBD1 or TRBD2, each one fitting 6 bases. The V and J ends are trimmed by 5 bases and 9 bases, leaving 25 bases between them. From the germline V gene, CDR1 is MDHEN and CDR2 is SYDVKM. Including cysteine and phenylalanine, the CDR3 has 16 amino acids. The read is trimmed to its CDR3 DNA, 48 bases read in frame from base 1.